This TCR beta chain appears in the sequencing data of a study of metastatic and nonmetastatic thyroid tumors. Study outcomes and limitations: It was reported that TCR beta diversity was significantly higher in malignant thyroid tumors than benign nodules, in blood and tumor.

Thyroid surgery was preceded by no treatment in any patient. The germline V and J ends were trimmed by 8 bases and 1 base, with 17 bases remaining between them. Germline loops: CDR1 MNHNS, CDR2 SASEGT. This CDR3 region has 15 residues. As handled by the study authors: Across clinicopathological groups, CDR3 differences served as the basis for building a distant-metastasis classifier for papillary thyroid cancer. Through MiXCR, TCRdb re-clonotyped the PCR reads. For this entry, the V and J calls and clone size follow TCRdb and not the study's own pipeline. The sample has some 84,000 clones, around 7.8% seen once. The sample holds many counts of this clone. Its antigen is undetermined.

Sequencing input: blood. V and J are TRBV6-1 and TRBJ1-1, with D unresolved. This sequence originates from a female donor with papillary thyroid cancer or a benign thyroid nodule (not recorded which). Some clones in this sample may be carry-over from other donors' samples. CDR3 sequence reads: CASLRRASRNTEAFF. CDR3 bases: TGTGCCAGCCTCAGGAGGGCTTCTAGGAACACTGAAGCTTTCTTT.